This T cell receptor beta chain emerged from a study of blood T cell repertoires in COVID-19 (dated by TCRdb to 2018 to 2020). Background on the whole study: Samples covering the acute and convalescent phases of COVID-19 were provided by collaborators in the United States, Italy and Spain. The repertoires were released in a freely available public database intended as a resource for research on the immune response to SARS-CoV-2. The samples were drawn from two sources: the first 160 participants of the ongoing ImmuneRACE study, and some 1,300 subjects contributed by 6 global collaborators. Sample metadata almost always included a de-identified subject ID, COVID-19 status, age in years and sex. The material from the prospective study consisted of cDNA or gDNA derived from T cells, B-cell-depleted T cells, or PBMCs. The dataset comprised deeply sampled blood TCRbeta repertoires from subjects exposed to, actively infected with, or recovered from COVID-19. Where HLA class I and class II types were available, the types were taken from metadata supplied by the sample provider, not from assay-based typing. Paper-wide results and their limitations: The quantity of clinical and demographic metadata differed by source and by participant and was supplied without curation.

About this clone itself: Its target antigen remains unknown. No much larger clone exists at a distance of one base, and base qualities are not known.

The CDR3 starts with the cysteine, ends with the phenylalanine, and has 16 residues. The retained sequence is limited to the CDR3, 48 bases, with the frame set at the first base. The germline V gene encodes CDR1 MGHRA and CDR2 YSYEKL. The germline ends are 12 bases apart after V is trimmed by 3 bases and J by 0 bases. Collaborating institutions collected whole blood in K2EDTA tubes following their own protocols. For TCRbeta analysis, collaborator samples were shipped as frozen whole blood, as isolated PBMCs, or as DNA extracted from either sample type. TCRbeta CDR3 regions were amplified from genomic DNA by means of the immunoSEQ Assay, a bias-controlled multiplex PCR. The paper's processing steps were these. The number of nucleated cells in each sample was estimated from the amplification of reference gene primers within the assay. To quantify the absolute abundance of each unique TCRbeta CDR3 rearrangement, sequence reads were collapsed and filtered. For each sample, productive Simpson clonality was calculated as the square root of Simpson's diversity index across productive rearrangements. TCRdb carries this immuneACCESS record with in-frame sequences only. Its versions omit some clonotypes, under half of them owing to an unresolved V gene in the studies checked, with the rest unexplained. V and J calls and clone size are those listed in that table; D and trimming were worked out from the DNA. In this sample the table shows 200,000 to 250,000 clones, 89% of which occur a single time. The ten largest account for about 5% of the sample.

The sequencing input was peripheral blood. The clonotype comes from a woman aged 40 to 55 with acute or convalescent COVID-19. The chain couples TRBV4-1 to TRBJ1-3; no D gene call is confident. The CDR3 here reads CASSHPPGTSGNTIYF. The DNA is TGCGCCAGCAGCCATCCCCCGGGAACCTCTGGAAACACCATATATTTT.